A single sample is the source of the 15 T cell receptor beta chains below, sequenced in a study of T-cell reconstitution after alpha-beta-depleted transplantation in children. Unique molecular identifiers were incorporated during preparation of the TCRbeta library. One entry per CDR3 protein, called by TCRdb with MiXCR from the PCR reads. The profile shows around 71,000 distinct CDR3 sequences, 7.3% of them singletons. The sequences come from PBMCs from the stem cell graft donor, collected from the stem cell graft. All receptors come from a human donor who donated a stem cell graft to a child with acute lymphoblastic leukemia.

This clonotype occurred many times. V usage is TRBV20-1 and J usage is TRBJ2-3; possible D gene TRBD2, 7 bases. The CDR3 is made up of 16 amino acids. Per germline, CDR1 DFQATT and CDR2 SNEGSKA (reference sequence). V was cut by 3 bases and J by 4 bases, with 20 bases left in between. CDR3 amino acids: CSASLPRGAYADTQYF. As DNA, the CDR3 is TGCAGTGCTAGCCTTCCCCGGGGGGCATATGCAGATACGCAGTATTTT.

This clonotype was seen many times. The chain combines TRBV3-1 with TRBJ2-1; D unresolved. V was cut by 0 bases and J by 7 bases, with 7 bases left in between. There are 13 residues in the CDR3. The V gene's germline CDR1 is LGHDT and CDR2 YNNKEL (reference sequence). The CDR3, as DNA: TGTGCCAGCAGCCAAGAGATGGGGAATGAGCAGTTCTTC. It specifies CASSQEMGNEQFF.

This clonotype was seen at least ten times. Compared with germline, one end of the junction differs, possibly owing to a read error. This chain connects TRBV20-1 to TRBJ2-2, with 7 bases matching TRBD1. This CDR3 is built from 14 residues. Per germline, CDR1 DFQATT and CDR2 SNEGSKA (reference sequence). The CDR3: CSALDRPTTGDLFF. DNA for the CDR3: TGCAGTGCTCTGGACAGGCCAACCACCGGGGATCTGTTTTTT.

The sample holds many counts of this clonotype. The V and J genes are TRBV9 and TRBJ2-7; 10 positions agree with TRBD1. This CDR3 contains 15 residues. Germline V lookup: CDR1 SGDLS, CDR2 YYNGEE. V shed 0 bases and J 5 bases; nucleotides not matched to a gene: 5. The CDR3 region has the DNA TGTGCCAGCAGCGTAGGGACAGGGGGACACCACGAGCAGTACTTC. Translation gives CASSVGTGGHHEQYF.

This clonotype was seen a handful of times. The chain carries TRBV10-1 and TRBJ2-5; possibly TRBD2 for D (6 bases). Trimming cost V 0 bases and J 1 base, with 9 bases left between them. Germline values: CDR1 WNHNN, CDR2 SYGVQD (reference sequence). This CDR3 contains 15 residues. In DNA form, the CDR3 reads TGCGCCAGCAGTGAGTCGTCGGGGGTCCAAGAGACCCAGTACTTC. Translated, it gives CASSESSGVQETQYF.

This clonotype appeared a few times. The CDR3 sequence is CASNLPRGRVNTEAFF. Here the CDR3 DNA reads TGTGCCAGCAACCTCCCGCGGGGCAGGGTGAACACTGAAGCTTTCTTT. The chain has TRBV7-6 and TRBJ1-1; tentatively, D is TRBD1 (5 bases). CDR3 length equals 16 residues. Germline CDR1 is SGHVS and CDR2 is FNYEAQ. Trimming left V 7 bases short and J 0 bases short, with 18 bases between.

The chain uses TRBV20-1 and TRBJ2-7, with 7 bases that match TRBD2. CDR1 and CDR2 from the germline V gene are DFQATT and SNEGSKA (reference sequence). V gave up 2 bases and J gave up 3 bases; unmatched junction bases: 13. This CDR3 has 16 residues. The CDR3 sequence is CSARPVGAGNFYEQYF. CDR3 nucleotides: TGCAGTGCTAGACCCGTTGGAGCGGGAAATTTCTACGAGCAGTACTTC.

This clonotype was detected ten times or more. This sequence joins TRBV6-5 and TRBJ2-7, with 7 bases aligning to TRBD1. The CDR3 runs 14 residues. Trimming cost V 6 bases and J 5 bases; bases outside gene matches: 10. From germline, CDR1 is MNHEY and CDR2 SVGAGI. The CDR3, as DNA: TGTGCCAGCAGCCTGGATGAGGGGGCGAACGAGCAGTACTTC. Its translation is CASSLDEGANEQYF.

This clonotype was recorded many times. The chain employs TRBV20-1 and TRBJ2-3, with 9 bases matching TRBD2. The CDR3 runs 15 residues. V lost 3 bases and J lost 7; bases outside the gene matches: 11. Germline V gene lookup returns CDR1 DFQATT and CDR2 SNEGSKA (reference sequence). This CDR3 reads CSASFPSGIFHTQYF. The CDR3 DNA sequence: TGCAGTGCTAGTTTCCCTAGCGGGATTTTTCATACGCAGTATTTT.

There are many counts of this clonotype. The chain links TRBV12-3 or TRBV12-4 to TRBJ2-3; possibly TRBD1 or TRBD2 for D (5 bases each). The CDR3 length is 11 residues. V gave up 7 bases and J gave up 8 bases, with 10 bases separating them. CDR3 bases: TGTGCCAGCAACTCCGGGACTACGCAGTATTTT. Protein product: CASNSGTTQYF.

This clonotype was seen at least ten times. In DNA, the CDR3 is TGTGCCAGCAGTTCCGCGGACAGGTTTGGGGCCGGCTACACCTTC. It encodes CASSSADRFGAGYTF. The chain is built from TRBV12-3 or TRBV12-4 and TRBJ1-2; 7 positions match TRBD1. The CDR3 runs to 15 residues. Losses at the gene ends were 4 bases for V and 8 bases for J; bases not matched to a gene: 13.

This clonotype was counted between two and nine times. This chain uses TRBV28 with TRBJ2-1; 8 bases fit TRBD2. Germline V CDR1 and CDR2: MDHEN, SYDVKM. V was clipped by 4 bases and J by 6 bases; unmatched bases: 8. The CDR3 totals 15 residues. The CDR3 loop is CASSSAGGGFNEQFF. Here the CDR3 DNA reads TGTGCCAGCAGTTCCGCGGGGGGCGGATTCAATGAGCAGTTCTTC.

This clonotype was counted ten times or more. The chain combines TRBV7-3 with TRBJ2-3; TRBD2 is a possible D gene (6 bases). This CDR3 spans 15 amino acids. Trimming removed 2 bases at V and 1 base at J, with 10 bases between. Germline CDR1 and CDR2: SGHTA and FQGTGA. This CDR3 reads CASSLAGLRTDTQYF. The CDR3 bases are TGTGCCAGCAGCTTAGCGGGGCTTCGCACAGATACGCAGTATTTT. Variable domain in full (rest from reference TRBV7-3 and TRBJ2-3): GAGVSQTPSNKVTEKGKYVELRCDPISGHTALYWYRQSLGQGPEFLIYFQGTGAADDSGLPNDRFFAVRPEGSVSTLKIQRTERGDSAVYLCASSLAGLRTDTQYFGPGTRLTVL.

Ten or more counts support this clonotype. The CDR3 loop reads CASSLQGEETQYF. CDR3 DNA: TGCGCCAGCAGCTTACAGGGGGAAGAGACCCAGTACTTC. This chain uses TRBV5-1 with TRBJ2-5; TRBD1 aligns across 8 bases. From germline, CDR1 is SGHRS and CDR2 YFSETQ. V dropped 2 bases and J dropped 3; count of bases not matched to a gene: 0. The CDR3 runs to 13 residues.

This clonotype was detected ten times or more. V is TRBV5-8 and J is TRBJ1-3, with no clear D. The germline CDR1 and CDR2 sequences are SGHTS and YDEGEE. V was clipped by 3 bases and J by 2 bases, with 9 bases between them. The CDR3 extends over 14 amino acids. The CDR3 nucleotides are TGTGCCAGCAGCTCGGGGATGCCTGGAAACACCATATATTTT. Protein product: CASSSGMPGNTIYF.